The sequence of this TCR beta chain was determined in a study of patients and donors after allogeneic stem cell transplantation. V shed 2 bases and J 4 bases; nucleotides not matched to a gene: 7. Germline V gives CDR1 SGHTA, CDR2 FQGTGA. The CDR3 contains 15 residues. MiXCR, run by TCRdb on the RT-PCR reads, gives a single entry per CDR3 protein. The sample carries about a million distinct CDR3 sequences, about 20% recorded once. The specimen sequenced was blood, either unsorted or a sorted T cell fraction (not recorded which). The clonotype comes from a human donor who was either an allogeneic HSCT recipient or a stem cell or donor lymphocyte infusion donor (not recorded which). It is not recorded whose cells these are; they may come from a transplant donor. The chain carries TRBV7-3 and TRBJ1-1, with 7 bases aligning to TRBD1. As DNA, the CDR3 is TGTGCCAGCAGCTTAGCAGGGGGAGTCGGCACTGAAGCTTTCTTT. Protein sequence: CASSLAGGVGTEAFF. Using reference TRBV7-3 and TRBJ1-1 for the parts outside the CDR3, the full variable domain is GAGVSQTPSNKVTEKGKYVELRCDPISGHTALYWYRQSLGQGPEFLIYFQGTGAADDSGLPNDRFFAVRPEGSVSTLKIQRTERGDSAVYLCASSLAGGVGTEAFFGQGTRLTVV.